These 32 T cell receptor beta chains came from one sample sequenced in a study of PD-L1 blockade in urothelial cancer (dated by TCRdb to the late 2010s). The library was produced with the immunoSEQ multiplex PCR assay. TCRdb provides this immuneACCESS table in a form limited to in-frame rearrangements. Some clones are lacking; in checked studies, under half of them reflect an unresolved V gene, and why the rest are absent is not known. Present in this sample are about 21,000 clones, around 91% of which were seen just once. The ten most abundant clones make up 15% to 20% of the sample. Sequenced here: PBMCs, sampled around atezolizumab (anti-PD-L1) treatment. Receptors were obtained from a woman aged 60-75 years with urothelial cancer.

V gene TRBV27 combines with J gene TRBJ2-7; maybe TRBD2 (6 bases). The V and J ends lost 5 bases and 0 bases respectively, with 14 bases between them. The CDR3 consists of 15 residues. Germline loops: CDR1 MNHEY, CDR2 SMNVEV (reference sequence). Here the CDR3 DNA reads TGTGCCAGCAGTCTCGGGACTGTCAGCTCCTACGAGCAGTACTTC. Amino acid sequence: CASSLGTVSSYEQYF.

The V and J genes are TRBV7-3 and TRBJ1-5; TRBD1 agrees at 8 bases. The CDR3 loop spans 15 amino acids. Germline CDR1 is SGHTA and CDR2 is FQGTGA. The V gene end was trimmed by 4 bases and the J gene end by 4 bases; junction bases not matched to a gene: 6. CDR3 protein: CASSWTGSRNQPQHF. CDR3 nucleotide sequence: TGTGCCAGCAGCTGGACAGGGAGTAGGAATCAGCCCCAGCATTTT.

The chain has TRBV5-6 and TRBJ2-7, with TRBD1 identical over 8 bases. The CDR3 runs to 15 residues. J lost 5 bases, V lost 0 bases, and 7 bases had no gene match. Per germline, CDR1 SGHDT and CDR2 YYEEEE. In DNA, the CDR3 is TGTGCCAGCAGCTTGGGTCGGCAGGGGGCCAACGAGCAGTACTTC. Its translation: CASSLGRQGANEQYF.

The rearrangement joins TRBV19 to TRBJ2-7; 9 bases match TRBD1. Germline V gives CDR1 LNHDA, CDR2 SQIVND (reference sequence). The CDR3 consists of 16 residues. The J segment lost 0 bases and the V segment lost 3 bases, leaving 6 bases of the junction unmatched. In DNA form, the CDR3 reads TGTGCCAGTAGTATCGGACAGGGGATGATCTCCTACGAGCAGTACTTC. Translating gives CASSIGQGMISYEQYF. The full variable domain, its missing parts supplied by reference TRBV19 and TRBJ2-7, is DGGITQSPKYLFRKEGQNVTLSCEQNLNHDAMYWYRQDPGQGLRLIYYSQIVNDFQKGDIAEGYSVSREKKESFPLTVTSAQKNPTAFYLCASSIGQGMISYEQYFGPGTRLTVT.

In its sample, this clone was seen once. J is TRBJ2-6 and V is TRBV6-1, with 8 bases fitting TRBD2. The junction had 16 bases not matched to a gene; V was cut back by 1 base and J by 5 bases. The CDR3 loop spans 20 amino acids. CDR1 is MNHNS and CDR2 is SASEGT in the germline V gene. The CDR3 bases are TGTGCCAGCAGTGAAGAGGGACTAGTATCATATTTTGGCTGGGCCAACGTCCTGACTTTC. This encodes CASSEEGLVSYFGWANVLTF.

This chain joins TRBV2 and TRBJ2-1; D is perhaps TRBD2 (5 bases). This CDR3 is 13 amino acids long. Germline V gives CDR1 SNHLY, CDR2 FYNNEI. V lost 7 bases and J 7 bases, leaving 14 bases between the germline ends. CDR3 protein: CASNPSRTNEQFF. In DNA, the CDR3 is TGTGCCAGCAACCCTAGCCGGACGAATGAGCAGTTCTTC.

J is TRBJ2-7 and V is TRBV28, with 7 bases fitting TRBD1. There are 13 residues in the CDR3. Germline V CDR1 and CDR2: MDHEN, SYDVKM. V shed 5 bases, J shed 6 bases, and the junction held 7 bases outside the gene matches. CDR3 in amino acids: CASSPWDRSEQYF. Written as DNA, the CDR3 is TGTGCCAGCAGTCCCTGGGACAGATCCGAGCAGTACTTC.

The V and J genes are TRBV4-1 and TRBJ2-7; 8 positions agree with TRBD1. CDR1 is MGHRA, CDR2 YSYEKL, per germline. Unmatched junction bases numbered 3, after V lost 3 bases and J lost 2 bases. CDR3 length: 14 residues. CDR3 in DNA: TGCGCCAGCAGCCAGAGGGGACAGGCCTACGAGCAGTACTTC. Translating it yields CASSQRGQAYEQYF.

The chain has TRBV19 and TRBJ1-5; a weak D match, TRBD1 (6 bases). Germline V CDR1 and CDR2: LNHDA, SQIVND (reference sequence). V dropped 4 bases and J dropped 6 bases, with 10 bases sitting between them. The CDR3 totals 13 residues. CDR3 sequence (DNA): TGTGCCAGTAGTAAAGAAGGGGGTCAGCCCCAGCATTTT. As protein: CASSKEGGQPQHF.

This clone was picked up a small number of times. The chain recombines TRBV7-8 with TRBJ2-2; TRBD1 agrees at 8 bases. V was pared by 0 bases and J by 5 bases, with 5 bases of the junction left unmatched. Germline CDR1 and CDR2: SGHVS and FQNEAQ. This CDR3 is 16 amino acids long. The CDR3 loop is CASSLARTGKTGELFF. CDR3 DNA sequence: TGTGCCAGCAGCTTAGCAAGGACAGGGAAGACCGGGGAGCTGTTTTTT.

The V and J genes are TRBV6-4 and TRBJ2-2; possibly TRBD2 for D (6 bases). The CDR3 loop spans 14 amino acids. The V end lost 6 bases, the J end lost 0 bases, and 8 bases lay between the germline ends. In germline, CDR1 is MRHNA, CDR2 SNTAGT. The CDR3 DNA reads TGTGCCAGCAGCAGGGACTCGAACACCGGGGAGCTGTTTTTT. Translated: CASSRDSNTGELFF.

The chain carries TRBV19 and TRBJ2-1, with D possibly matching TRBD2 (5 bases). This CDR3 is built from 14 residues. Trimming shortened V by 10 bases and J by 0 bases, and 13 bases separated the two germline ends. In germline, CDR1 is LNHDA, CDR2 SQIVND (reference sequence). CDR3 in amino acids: CATRPAGSYNEQFF. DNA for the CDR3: TGTGCCACTAGACCGGCGGGCTCCTACAATGAGCAGTTCTTC. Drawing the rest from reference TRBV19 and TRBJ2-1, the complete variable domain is DGGITQSPKYLFRKEGQNVTLSCEQNLNHDAMYWYRQDPGQGLRLIYYSQIVNDFQKGDIAEGYSVSREKKESFPLTVTSAQKNPTAFYLCATRPAGSYNEQFFGPGTRLTVL.

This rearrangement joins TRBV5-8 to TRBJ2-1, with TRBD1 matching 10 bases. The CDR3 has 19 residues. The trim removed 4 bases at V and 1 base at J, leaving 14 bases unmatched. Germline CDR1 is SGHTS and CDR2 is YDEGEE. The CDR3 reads CASSVQGTGAIRSYNEQFF. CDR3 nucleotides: TGTGCCAGCAGCGTCCAAGGGACAGGGGCGATTAGGTCCTACAATGAGCAGTTCTTC.

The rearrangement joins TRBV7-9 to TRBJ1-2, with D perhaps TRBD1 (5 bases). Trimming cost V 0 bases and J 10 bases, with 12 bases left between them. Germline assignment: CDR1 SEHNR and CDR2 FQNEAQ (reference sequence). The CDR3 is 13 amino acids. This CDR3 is CASSLAARELYTF. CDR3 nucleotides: TGTGCCAGCAGCTTAGCTGCCAGGGAACTCTACACCTTC.

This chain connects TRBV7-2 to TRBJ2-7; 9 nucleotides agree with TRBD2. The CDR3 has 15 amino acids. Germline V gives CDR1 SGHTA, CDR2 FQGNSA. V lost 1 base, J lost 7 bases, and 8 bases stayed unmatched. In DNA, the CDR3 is TGTGCCAGCAGCTTAGGCGGGAGGGAGGTGGGGGAGCAGTACTTC. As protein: CASSLGGREVGEQYF.

The CDR3 loop reads CASSVTRGGYNEQFF. CDR3 sequence (DNA): TGTGCCAGCAGTGTGACTAGGGGGGGATACAATGAGCAGTTCTTC. The J gene is TRBJ2-1, the V gene TRBV27; the D gene is possibly TRBD2 (7 bases). CDR3 size: 15 residues. Deletions cut 5 bases from V and 4 bases from J, with 15 bases between. Per germline, CDR1 MNHEY and CDR2 SMNVEV (reference sequence).

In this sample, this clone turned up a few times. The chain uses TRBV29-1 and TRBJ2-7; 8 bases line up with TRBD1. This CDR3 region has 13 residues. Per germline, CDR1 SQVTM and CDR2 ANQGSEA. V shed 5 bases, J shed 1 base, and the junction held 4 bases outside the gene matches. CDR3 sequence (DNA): TGCAGCGTTCGGACAGGGCAATCCTACGAGCAGTACTTC. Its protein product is CSVRTGQSYEQYF.

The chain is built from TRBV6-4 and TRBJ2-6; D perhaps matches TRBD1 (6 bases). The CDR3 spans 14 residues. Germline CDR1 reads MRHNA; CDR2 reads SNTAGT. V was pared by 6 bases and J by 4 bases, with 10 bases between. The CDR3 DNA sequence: TGTGCCAGCAGAGGGGACACCGGGGCCAACGTCCTGACTTTC. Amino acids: CASRGDTGANVLTF.

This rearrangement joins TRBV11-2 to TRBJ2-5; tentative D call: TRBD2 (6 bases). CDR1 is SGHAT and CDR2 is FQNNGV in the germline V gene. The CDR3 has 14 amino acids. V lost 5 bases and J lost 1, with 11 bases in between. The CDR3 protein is CASSRGWGQETQYF. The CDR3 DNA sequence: TGTGCCAGCAGCCGGGGGTGGGGCCAAGAGACCCAGTACTTC.

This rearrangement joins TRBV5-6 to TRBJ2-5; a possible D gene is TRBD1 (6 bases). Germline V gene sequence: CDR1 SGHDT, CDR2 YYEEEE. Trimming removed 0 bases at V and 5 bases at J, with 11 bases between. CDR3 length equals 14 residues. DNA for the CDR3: TGTGCCAGCAGCTTGGATGGGGGCAGGGAGACCCAGTACTTC. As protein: CASSLDGGRETQYF. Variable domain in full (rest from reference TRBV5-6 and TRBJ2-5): DAGVTQSPTHLIKTRGQQVTLRCSPKSGHDTVSWYQQALGQGPQFIFQYYEEEERQRGNFPDRFSGHQFPNYSSELNVNALLLGDSALYLCASSLDGGRETQYFGPGTRLLVL.

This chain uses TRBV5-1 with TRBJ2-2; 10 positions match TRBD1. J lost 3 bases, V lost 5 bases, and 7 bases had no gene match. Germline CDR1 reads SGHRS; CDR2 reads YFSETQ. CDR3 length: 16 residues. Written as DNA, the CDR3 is TGCGCCAGCAGTTTGACAGGGGGCACGGACACCGGGGAGCTGTTTTTT. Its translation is CASSLTGGTDTGELFF.

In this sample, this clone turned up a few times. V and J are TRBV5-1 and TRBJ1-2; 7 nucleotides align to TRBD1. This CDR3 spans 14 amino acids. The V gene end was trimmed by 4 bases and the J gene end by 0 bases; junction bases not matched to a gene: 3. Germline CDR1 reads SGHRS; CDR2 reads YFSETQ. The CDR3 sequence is CASSVQGANYGYTF. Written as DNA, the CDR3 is TGCGCCAGCAGCGTCCAGGGGGCTAACTATGGCTACACCTTC.

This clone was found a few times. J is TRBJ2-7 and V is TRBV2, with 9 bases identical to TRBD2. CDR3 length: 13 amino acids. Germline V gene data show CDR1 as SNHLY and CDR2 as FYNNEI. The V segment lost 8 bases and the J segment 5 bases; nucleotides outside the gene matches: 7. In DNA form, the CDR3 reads TGTGCCAGCGGGCGGGAGGGATTCCACGAGCAGTACTTC. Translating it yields CASGREGFHEQYF.

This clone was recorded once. The CDR3 coding sequence is TGTGCCAGCAGCAAAGAGGGAGACAATCAGCCCCAGCATTTT. Translated: CASSKEGDNQPQHF. The rearrangement uses TRBV2 and TRBJ1-5; D not resolved. The V gene lost 6 bases and the J gene lost 3 bases, with 12 bases spanning the gap. Germline V gene lookup returns CDR1 SNHLY and CDR2 FYNNEI. The CDR3 spans 14 residues.

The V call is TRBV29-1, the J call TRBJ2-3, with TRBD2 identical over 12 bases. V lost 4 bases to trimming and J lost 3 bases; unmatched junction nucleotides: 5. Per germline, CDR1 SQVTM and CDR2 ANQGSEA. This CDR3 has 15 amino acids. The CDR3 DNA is TGCAGCGTTGTGACTAGCGGGGGTAGGACAGATACGCAGTATTTT. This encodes CSVVTSGGRTDTQYF.

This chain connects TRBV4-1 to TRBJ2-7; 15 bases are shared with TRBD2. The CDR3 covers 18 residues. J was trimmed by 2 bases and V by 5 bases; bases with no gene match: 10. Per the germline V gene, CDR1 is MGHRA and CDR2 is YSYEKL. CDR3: CASSLRTSGREFAYEQYF. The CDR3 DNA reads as TGCGCCAGCAGCTTAAGGACTAGCGGGAGGGAATTCGCCTACGAGCAGTACTTC.

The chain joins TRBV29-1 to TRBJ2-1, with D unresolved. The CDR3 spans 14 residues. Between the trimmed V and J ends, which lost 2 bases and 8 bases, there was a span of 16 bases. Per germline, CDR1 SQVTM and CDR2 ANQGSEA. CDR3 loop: CSVESVFRVDEQFF. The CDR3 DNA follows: TGCAGCGTTGAAAGCGTTTTCCGGGTCGATGAGCAGTTCTTC.

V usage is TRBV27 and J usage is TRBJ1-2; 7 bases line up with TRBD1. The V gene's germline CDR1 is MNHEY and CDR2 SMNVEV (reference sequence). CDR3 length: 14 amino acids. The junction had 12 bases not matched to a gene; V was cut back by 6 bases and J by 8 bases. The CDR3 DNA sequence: TGTGCCAGCAGACCAACAGGGGACCGTAACGGCTACACCTTC. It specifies CASRPTGDRNGYTF.

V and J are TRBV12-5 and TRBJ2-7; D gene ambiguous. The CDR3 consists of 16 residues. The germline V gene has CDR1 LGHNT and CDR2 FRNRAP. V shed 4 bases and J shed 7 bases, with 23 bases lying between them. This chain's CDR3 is CASGSTIVLMGREQYF. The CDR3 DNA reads TGTGCTAGTGGTTCAACTATAGTTCTAATGGGTCGGGAGCAGTACTTC.

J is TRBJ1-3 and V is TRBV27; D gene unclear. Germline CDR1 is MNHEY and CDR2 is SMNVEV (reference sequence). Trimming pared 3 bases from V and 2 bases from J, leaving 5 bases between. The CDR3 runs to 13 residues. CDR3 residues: CASSLAAGNTIYF. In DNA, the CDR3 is TGTGCCAGCAGTTTGGCCGCTGGAAACACCATATATTTT.

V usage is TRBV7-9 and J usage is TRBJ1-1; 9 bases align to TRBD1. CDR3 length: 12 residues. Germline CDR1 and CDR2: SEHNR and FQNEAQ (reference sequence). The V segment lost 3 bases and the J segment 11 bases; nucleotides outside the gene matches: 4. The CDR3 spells CASSFGDRVAFF. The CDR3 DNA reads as TGTGCCAGCAGCTTCGGGGACAGGGTCGCTTTCTTT.

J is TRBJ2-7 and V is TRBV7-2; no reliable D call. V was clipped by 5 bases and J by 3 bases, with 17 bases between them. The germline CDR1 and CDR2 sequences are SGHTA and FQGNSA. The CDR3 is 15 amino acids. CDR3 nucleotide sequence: TGTGCCAGCAGCCTAACTTTCCACGCGGACTACGAGCAGTACTTC. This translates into CASSLTFHADYEQYF.